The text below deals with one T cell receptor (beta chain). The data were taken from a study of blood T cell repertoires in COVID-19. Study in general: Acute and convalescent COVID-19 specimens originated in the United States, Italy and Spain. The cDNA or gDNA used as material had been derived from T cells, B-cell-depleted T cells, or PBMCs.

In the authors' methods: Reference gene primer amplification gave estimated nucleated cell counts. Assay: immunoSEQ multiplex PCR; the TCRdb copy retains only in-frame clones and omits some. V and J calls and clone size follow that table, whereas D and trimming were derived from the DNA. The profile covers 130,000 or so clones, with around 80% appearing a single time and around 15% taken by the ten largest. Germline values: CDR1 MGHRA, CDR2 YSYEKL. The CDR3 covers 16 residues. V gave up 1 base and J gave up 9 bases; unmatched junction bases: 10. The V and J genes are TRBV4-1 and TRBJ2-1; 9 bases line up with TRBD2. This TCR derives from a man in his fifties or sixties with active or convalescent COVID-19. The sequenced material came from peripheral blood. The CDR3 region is CASSQAPRAGGGEQFF. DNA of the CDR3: TGCGCCAGCAGCCAAGCTCCTCGAGCGGGGGGCGGTGAGCAGTTCTTC.